The entry below describes one TCR beta chain. The data stem from a study of cytomegalovirus exposure and HLA in healthy donors. Study-wide context: Genetic ancestry analysis placed about 80% of the 398 donors that were genotyped in the Caucasian-associated cluster.

Primers: 60 Vbeta forward and 13 Jbeta reverse. Assay used: immunoSEQ multiplex PCR; TCRdb lists only in-frame clones, some missing. Here the sample spans about 150,000 clones, roughly 73% being singletons. The CDR3 has 12 amino acids. The ends were cut back, 5 bases at V and 10 bases at J, with 14 bases in the middle. From germline, CDR1 is LNHDA and CDR2 SQIVND (reference sequence). This chain connects TRBV19 to TRBJ1-1; D unresolved. The sequence derives from a woman between 18 and 29 years old in good health and CMV-seronegative. Sequencing was done on a sample of PBMCs. The CDR3 coding sequence is TGTGCCAGTAGTCCTTCCTATGGGAGAGCTTTCTTT. This translates into CASSPSYGRAFF.